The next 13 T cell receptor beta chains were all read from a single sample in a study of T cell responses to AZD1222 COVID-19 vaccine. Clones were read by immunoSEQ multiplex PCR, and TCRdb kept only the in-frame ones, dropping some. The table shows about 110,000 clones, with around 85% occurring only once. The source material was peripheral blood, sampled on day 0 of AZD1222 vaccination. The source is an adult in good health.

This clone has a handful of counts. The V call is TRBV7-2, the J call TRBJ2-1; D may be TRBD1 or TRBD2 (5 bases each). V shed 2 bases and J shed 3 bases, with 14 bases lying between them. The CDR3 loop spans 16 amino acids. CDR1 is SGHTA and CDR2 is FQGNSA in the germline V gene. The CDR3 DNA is TGTGCCAGCAGCTTAACGGAGACGGGGCTCTACAATGAGCAGTTCTTC. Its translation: CASSLTETGLYNEQFF.

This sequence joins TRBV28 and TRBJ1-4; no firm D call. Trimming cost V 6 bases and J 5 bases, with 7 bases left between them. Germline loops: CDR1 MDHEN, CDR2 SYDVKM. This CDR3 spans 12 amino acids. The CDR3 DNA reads TGTGCCAGCAGGTTTCTAAATGAAAAACTGTTTTTT. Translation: CASRFLNEKLFF.

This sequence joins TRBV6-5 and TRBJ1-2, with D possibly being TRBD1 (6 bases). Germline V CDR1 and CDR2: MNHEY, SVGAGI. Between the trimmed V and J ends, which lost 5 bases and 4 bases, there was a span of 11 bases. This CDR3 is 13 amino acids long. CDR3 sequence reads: CASSKNRVYGYTF. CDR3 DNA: TGTGCCAGCAGTAAAAACAGGGTCTATGGCTACACCTTC.

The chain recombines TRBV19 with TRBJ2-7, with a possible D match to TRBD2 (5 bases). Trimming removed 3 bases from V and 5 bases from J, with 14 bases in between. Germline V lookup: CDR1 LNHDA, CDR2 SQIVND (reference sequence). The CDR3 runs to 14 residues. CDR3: CASSILLGSDEQYF. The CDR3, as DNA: TGTGCCAGTAGTATCCTACTAGGGAGCGACGAGCAGTACTTC.

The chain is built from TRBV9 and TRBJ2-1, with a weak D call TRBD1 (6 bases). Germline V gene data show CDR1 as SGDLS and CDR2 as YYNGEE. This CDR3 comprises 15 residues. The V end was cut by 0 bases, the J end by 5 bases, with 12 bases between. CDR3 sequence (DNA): TGTGCCAGCAGCGTAGGGGGGCGGCCCGACAATGAGCAGTTCTTC. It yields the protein CASSVGGRPDNEQFF.

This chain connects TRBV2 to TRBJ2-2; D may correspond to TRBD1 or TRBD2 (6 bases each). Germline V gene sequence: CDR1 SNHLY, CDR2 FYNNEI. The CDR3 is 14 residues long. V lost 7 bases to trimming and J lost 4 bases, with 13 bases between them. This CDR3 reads CASKGGPSTGELFF. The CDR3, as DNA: TGTGCCAGCAAAGGGGGGCCGAGCACCGGGGAGCTGTTTTTT.

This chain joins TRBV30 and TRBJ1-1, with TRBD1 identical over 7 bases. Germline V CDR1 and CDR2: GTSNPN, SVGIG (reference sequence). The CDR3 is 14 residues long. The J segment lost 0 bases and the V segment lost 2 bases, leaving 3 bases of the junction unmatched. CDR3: CAWSRGQMNTEAFF. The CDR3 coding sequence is TGTGCCTGGAGTCGGGGACAGATGAACACTGAAGCTTTCTTT.

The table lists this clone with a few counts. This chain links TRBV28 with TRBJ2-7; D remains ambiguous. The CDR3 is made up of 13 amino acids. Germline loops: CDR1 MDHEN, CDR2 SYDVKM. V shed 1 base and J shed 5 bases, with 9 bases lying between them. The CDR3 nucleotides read TGTGCCAGCAGTTTATTATGGCAGAACGAGCAGTACTTC. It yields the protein CASSLLWQNEQYF.

For the CDR3, the DNA is TGTGCCAGCAGCAAAGAGCGGGAATTAGCCAAAAACATTCAGTACTTC. It codes for CASSKERELAKNIQYF. The chain recombines TRBV21-1 with TRBJ2-4; the table names TRBD2, a call not compared with the DNA. TRBV21-1 is labeled a pseudogene. The CDR3 extends over 16 amino acids.

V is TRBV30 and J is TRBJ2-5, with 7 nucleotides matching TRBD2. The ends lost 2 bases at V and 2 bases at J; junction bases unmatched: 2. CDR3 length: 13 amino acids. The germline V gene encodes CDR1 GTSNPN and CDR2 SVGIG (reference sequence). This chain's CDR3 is CAWSRREQETQYF. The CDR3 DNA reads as TGTGCCTGGAGTAGGCGGGAGCAAGAGACCCAGTACTTC. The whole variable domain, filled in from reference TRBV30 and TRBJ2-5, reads SQTIHQWPATLVQPVGSPLSLECTVEGTSNPNLYWYRQAAGRGLQLLFYSVGIGQISSEVPQNLSASRPQDRQFILSSKKLLLSDSGFYLCAWSRREQETQYFGPGTRLLVL.

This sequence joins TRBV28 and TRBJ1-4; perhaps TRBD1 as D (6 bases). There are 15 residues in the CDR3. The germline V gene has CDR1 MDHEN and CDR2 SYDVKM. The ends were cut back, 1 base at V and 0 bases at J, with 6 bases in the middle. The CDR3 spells CASSLSGATNEKLFF. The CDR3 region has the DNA TGTGCCAGCAGTTTATCAGGGGCAACTAATGAAAAACTGTTTTTT.

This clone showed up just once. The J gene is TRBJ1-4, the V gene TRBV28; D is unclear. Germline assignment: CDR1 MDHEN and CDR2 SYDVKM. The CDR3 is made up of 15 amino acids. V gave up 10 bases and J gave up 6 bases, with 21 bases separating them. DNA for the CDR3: TGTGCCACACACTCGTGGGCACCGACTCATGAAAAACTGTTTTTT. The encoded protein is CATHSWAPTHEKLFF.

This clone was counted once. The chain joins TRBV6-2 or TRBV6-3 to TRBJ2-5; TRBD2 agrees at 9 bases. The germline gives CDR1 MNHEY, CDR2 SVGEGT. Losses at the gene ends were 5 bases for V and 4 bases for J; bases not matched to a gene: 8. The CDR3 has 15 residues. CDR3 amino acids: CASSQLAGGRETQYF. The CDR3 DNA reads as TGTGCCAGCAGTCAGCTGGCGGGGGGGCGAGAGACCCAGTACTTC.